These T cell receptor beta chains were read from a single sample in a study of shared clonotypes between healthy human individuals. TCRdb keeps only in-frame clones here, not all; method: immunoSEQ multiplex PCR. Found here are about 1.5 million clones, around 98% of them singletons; the top ten hold about 0.45%. What was sequenced was naive CD4+ T cells sorted from blood. Receptors were obtained from a man aged 25-45 years in good health. Each CDR3 is given with its conserved first and last residue. D genes are given only for firm matches. Clone size is shown for a subset of rows, as once, few, many or a class of expanded clone.

TRBJ2-2	TRBV5-1	.	14	.	CASRRLENTGELFF	TGCGCCAGCCGTAGACTAGAAAACACCGGGGAGCTGTTTTTT
TRBJ2-6	TRBV15	.	16	.	CATSSASISGANVLTF	TGTGCCACCAGCAGTGCATCTATCTCTGGGGCCAACGTCCTGACTTTC
TRBJ2-1	TRBV6-5	.	15	TRBD2	CASTQILAGSNEQFF	TGTGCCAGCACCCAAATACTAGCGGGAAGCAATGAGCAGTTCTTC
TRBJ2-3	TRBV18	.	18	TRBD2	CASSPPGGTSGGTDTQYF	TGTGCCAGCTCACCACCGGGCGGGACTAGCGGGGGAACAGATACGCAGTATTTT
TRBJ2-7	TRBV21-1	.	19	.	CASFPVGILAVFISYEQYF	TGTGCCAGCTTCCCAGTGGGGATACTAGCCGTGTTTATCTCCTACGAGCAGTACTTC
TRBJ2-3	TRBV6-5	.	14	TRBD1	CASSSGTDTDTQYF	TGTGCCAGCAGTTCCGGGACAGACACAGATACGCAGTATTTT
TRBJ2-7	TRBV10-2	.	12	.	CASRARSYEQYF	TGCGCCAGCAGAGCCCGCTCCTACGAGCAGTACTTC
TRBJ2-7	TRBV5-1	once	11	.	CASSLNYEQYF	TGCGCCAGCAGCCTAAACTACGAGCAGTACTTC
TRBJ1-2	TRBV28	.	12	.	CASSKGTRGYTF	TGTGCCAGCAGCAAGGGGACGCGGGGCTACACCTTC
TRBJ2-3	TRBV5-1	.	17	.	CASSLTPNGPNTDTQYF	TGCGCCAGCAGCTTGACGCCCAACGGACCCAACACAGATACGCAGTATTTT
TRBJ2-2	TRBV9	.	16	.	CASSEFGQTHTGELFF	TGTGCCAGCAGCGAATTTGGACAGACCCACACCGGGGAGCTGTTTTTT
TRBJ2-1	TRBV6-5	.	14	TRBD2	CASSYSVGRREQFF	TGTGCCAGCAGTTACTCGGTCGGGAGGAGAGAGCAGTTCTTC
TRBJ2-5	TRBV29-1	.	14	.	CSVDRTGREETQYF	TGCAGCGTTGACAGGACAGGGAGGGAAGAGACCCAGTACTTC
TRBJ2-7	TRBV28	.	15	TRBD2	CASSPGLAEAYEQYF	TGTGCCAGCAGCCCCGGACTAGCGGAAGCCTACGAGCAGTACTTC
TRBJ2-7	TRBV27	.	14	.	CASSLDPSGYEQYF	TGTGCCAGCAGTTTAGACCCATCGGGCTACGAGCAGTACTTC
TRBJ2-7	TRBV18	.	15	TRBD2	CASSLLAGSTYEQYF	TGTGCCAGCTCACTTCTAGCGGGGTCTACCTACGAGCAGTACTTC
TRBJ2-2	TRBV18	.	16	TRBD1	CASSPSTQGASGELFF	TGTGCCAGCTCACCGTCGACACAGGGGGCATCCGGGGAGCTGTTTTTT
TRBJ1-4	TRBV30	.	14	.	CAWSRETTNEKLFF	TGTGCCTGGTCGAGAGAGACAACTAATGAAAAACTGTTTTTT
TRBJ1-4	TRBV27	once	17	TRBD1	CASSPRTGPSTNEKLFF	TGTGCCAGCAGCCCGAGGACAGGGCCCTCAACTAATGAAAAACTGTTTTTT
TRBJ2-1	TRBV5-1	.	15	TRBD1	CASSLDGQGAYEQFF	TGCGCCAGCAGCTTGGACGGACAGGGGGCTTATGAGCAGTTCTTC
TRBJ2-1	TRBV5-4	.	15	TRBD2	CASSLAGGPANEQFF	TGTGCCAGCAGCTTAGCGGGAGGGCCAGCCAATGAGCAGTTCTTC
TRBJ2-7	TRBV5-1	.	17	.	CASSLIPQSGSSYEQYF	TGCGCCAGCAGCTTGATCCCTCAGTCTGGGAGCTCCTACGAGCAGTACTTC
TRBJ2-7	TRBV18	.	15	TRBD2	CASSPSSGSSYEQYF	TGTGCCAGCTCACCGTCTAGCGGGAGCTCCTACGAGCAGTACTTC
TRBJ2-3	TRBV10-3	.	14	.	CAISAGRSTDTQYF	TGTGCCATCTCGGCGGGAAGAAGCACAGATACGCAGTATTTT